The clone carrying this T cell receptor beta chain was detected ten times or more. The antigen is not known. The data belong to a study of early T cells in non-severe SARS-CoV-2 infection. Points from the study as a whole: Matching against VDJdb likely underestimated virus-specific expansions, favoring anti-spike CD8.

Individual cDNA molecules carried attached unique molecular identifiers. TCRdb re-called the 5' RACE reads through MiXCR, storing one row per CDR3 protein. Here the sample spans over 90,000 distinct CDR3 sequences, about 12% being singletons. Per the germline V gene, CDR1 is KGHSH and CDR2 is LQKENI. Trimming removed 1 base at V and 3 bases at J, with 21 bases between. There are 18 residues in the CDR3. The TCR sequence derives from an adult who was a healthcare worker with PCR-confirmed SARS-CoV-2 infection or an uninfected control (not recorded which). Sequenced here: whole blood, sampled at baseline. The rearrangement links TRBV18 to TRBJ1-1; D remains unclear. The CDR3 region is CASSPRVRSEGMDTEAFF. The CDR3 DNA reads TGTGCCAGCTCACCACGGGTCCGCTCCGAAGGGATGGACACTGAAGCTTTCTTT.